What follows describes a single T cell receptor beta chain. Its antigen remains unidentified. This specimen comes from a study of shared clonotypes between healthy human individuals. Study-wide results and limits: Donor clonotype sharing was expected to depend on sequencing depth.

Trimming took off 3 bases at V and 5 bases at J, with 15 bases between the two ends. The germline V gene has CDR1 SGHRS and CDR2 YFSETQ. CDR3 length: 14 amino acids. The protocol was immunoSEQ multiplex PCR, while the TCRdb copy is restricted to in-frame clones and leaves out a portion. The sample carries hundreds of thousands of clones, 72% recorded once. The sequenced material came from memory CD4+ T cells sorted from blood. Subset here: CD45RA-negative fraction. The chain employs TRBV5-1 and TRBJ2-7; D remains ambiguous. The sequence derives from a young woman in good health. The CDR3 sequence: CASSSEFSKDEQYF. CDR3 sequence (DNA): TGCGCCAGCAGCTCGGAGTTTAGTAAGGACGAGCAGTACTTC.